This passage covers 4 T cell receptor beta chains from one sample sequenced in a study of cytomegalovirus exposure and HLA in healthy donors. Primers: 60 Vbeta forward and 13 Jbeta reverse. Profiled with immunoSEQ multiplex PCR; TCRdb holds only in-frame clones, not every one. Counted here are approximately 180,000 clones, approximately 80% occurring once; the ten biggest clones make up about 2.3%. Specimen: PBMCs. The origin of the receptors is a woman aged 30 to 39 in good health and CMV-seronegative.

The chain has TRBV27 and TRBJ2-7; possibly TRBD1 for D (6 bases). The V gene's germline CDR1 is MNHEY and CDR2 SMNVEV (reference sequence). This CDR3 has 14 residues. Trimming pared 8 bases from V and 2 bases from J, leaving 16 bases between. Here the CDR3 DNA reads TGTGCCAGCGCGGTCACAGGGACCACCTACGAGCAGTACTTC. Its translation is CASAVTGTTYEQYF.

V is TRBV19 and J is TRBJ1-2; D unclear. V dropped 3 bases and J dropped 4 bases, with 6 bases sitting between them. The CDR3 has 12 residues. CDR1 is LNHDA, CDR2 SQIVND, per germline (reference sequence). The CDR3 DNA follows: TGTGCCAGTAGTATCAGAAGCTATGGCTACACCTTC. Its translation: CASSIRSYGYTF.

The chain has TRBV7-2 and TRBJ1-5; no clear D gene. CDR1 is SGHTA, CDR2 FQGNSA, per germline. The ends were cut back, 1 base at V and 4 bases at J, with 8 bases in the middle. The CDR3 spans 14 residues. CDR3 residues: CASSLEAENQPQHF. The CDR3 DNA is TGTGCCAGCAGCTTAGAGGCGGAGAATCAGCCCCAGCATTTT.

This clone was picked up one time. V gene TRBV19 combines with J gene TRBJ1-1; D uncertain. Germline V gives CDR1 LNHDA, CDR2 SQIVND (reference sequence). V was clipped by 1 base and J by 0 bases, with 15 bases between them. The CDR3 is made up of 17 amino acids. CDR3 sequence: CASSIANRRKMNTEAFF. The CDR3 region has the DNA TGTGCCAGTAGTATAGCGAACAGAAGAAAGATGAACACTGAAGCTTTCTTT.